These 7 T cell receptor beta chains share one sample of origin, sequenced in a study of regulatory T cells in long-lasting Graves disease. Time point denoted: persistent/refractory GD, antithyroid drugs over 5 years with positive TRAb. From PBMCs, RNA was extracted and then used to make the TCR library. For TCR beta, libraries came from iRepertoire HTBI primers and Arm-PCR of CDR3 regions. TCRdb recomputed calls from the multiplex PCR reads with MiXCR, one row per CDR3 protein. The sample gives 350,000 to 500,000 distinct CDR3 sequences, roughly a fifth of which show up once; more than 13% is in the top ten. The sample consisted of peripheral blood mononuclear cells (PBMCs), taken when the disease was refractory, from a patient treated with antithyroid drugs. These receptors were taken from a female donor with Graves disease.

This clonotype was seen ten or more times. The rearrangement links TRBV6-5 to TRBJ2-7; 7 bases align to TRBD1. Germline CDR1 MNHEY, CDR2 SVGAGI. V shed 0 bases, J shed 3 bases, and the junction held 5 bases outside the gene matches. The CDR3 is 15 residues long. CDR3 DNA sequence: TGTGCCAGCAGTTACTCGACGGGGACAGTCTACGAGCAGTACTTC. Residues: CASSYSTGTVYEQYF.

This clonotype was recorded at least ten times. The V and J genes are TRBV6-1 and TRBJ2-5, with 12 bases matching TRBD1. The CDR3 spans 21 residues. From germline, CDR1 is MNHNS and CDR2 SASEGT. The trim removed 5 bases at V and 1 base at J, leaving 20 bases unmatched. The CDR3 spells CASSRPQSRDRGRRGQETQYF. The CDR3 DNA reads as TGTGCCAGCAGTCGCCCCCAGTCCCGGGACAGGGGGCGCCGGGGCCAAGAGACCCAGTACTTC.

On this clonotype itself: This likely came from a read error, as a far larger clone is one base away. The chain carries TRBV7-9 and TRBJ2-5, with D possibly TRBD1 on 5 matching bases. The V end lost 5 bases, the J end lost 5 bases, and 15 bases lay between the germline ends. The germline V gene encodes CDR1 SEHNR and CDR2 FQNEAQ (reference sequence). The CDR3 has 14 residues. CDR3 in amino acids: CASSRDAGMETQYF. The CDR3 coding sequence is TGTGCCAGCAGCAGAGATGCAGGGATGGAGACCCAGTACTTC.

This chain links TRBV27 with TRBJ2-2, with D possibly TRBD1 on 5 matching bases. V was shortened by 2 bases and J by 3 bases, with 10 bases between the two germline ends. CDR1 is MNHEY and CDR2 is SMNVEV in the germline V gene (reference sequence). The CDR3 runs 15 residues. This CDR3 reads CASSLDRAYTGELFF. The CDR3, as DNA: TGTGCCAGCAGTTTAGACAGAGCTTACACCGGGGAGCTGTTTTTT.

V usage is TRBV7-2 and J usage is TRBJ1-5; D gene uncertain. The CDR3 is 13 amino acids. V was pared by 5 bases and J by 10 bases, with 15 bases between. Germline assignment: CDR1 SGHTA and CDR2 FQGNSA. CDR3 sequence reads: CASSISSLQPQHF. DNA for the CDR3: TGTGCCAGCAGCATCAGTAGTCTCCAACCCCAGCATTTT.

Note on this clonotype: A far larger clone lies a single base away; this is likely a read error. The chain recombines TRBV6-5 with TRBJ1-1; D is ambiguous. Germline assignment: CDR1 MNHEY and CDR2 SVGAGI. The length of the CDR3 is 13 residues. V was pared by 0 bases and J by 4 bases, with 6 bases between. The CDR3 region has the DNA TGTGCCAGCAGTTACTCAGGCGCCACTGAAGCTTTCTTT. The encoded protein is CASSYSGATEAFF.

The chain recombines TRBV27 with TRBJ2-7; possibly TRBD1 or TRBD2 for D (5 bases each). Germline V CDR1 and CDR2: MNHEY, SMNVEV (reference sequence). The CDR3 is made up of 15 amino acids. V lost 5 bases, J lost 1 base, and 15 bases lay in between. This CDR3 reads CASSRGGRSSYEQYF. Written as DNA, the CDR3 is TGTGCCAGCAGTCGTGGGGGACGTTCTTCCTACGAGCAGTACTTC.